These 20 T cell receptor beta chains were all obtained from the same sample, sequenced in a study of blood T cells in healthy people across ages. Sample-barcoded 5' priming and a J-beta primer mix drove a second PCR of about 6 to 12 cycles. TCRdb reprocessed the 5' RACE reads via MiXCR and lists one record per CDR3 protein. Among 700,000 or so distinct CDR3 sequences listed, about 20% were seen once. Sequencing was carried out using blood. These receptors were obtained from a man between 70 and 80 years old in good health.

This clonotype has just a few counts. V gene TRBV4-3 combines with J gene TRBJ2-3; either TRBD1 or TRBD2 may fit D (5 bases each). With 1 base removed from V and 5 bases from J, the gap between germline ends came to 10 bases. This CDR3 has 14 residues. Germline assignment: CDR1 LGHNA and CDR2 YSLEER. This chain's CDR3 is CASSQVGEIDTQYF. The CDR3 DNA reads TGCGCCAGCAGCCAAGTGGGGGAGATAGATACGCAGTATTTT.

This clonotype was seen only a few times. The chain recombines TRBV7-2 with TRBJ2-1; TRBD1 is a possible D gene (5 bases). CDR3 length: 19 residues. Germline V gene data show CDR1 as SGHTA and CDR2 as FQGNSA. The V end lost 1 base, the J end lost 6 bases, and 25 bases lay between the germline ends. CDR3 amino acids: CASSLGIVMAAIRGNEQFF. The DNA of the CDR3 is TGTGCCAGCAGCTTAGGAATCGTAATGGCGGCAATAAGGGGCAATGAGCAGTTCTTC.

This sequence joins TRBV4-3 and TRBJ1-3; maybe TRBD1 (6 bases). CDR1 and CDR2 from the germline V gene are LGHNA and YSLEER. Trimming took off 0 bases at V and 3 bases at J, with 12 bases between the two ends. There are 16 residues in the CDR3. The CDR3 sequence: CASSQDAGADGNTIYF. CDR3 bases: TGCGCCAGCAGCCAAGACGCGGGGGCAGATGGAAACACCATATATTTT.

This clonotype turned up a few times. This chain uses TRBV5-1 with TRBJ1-6; D not resolved. V lost 5 bases and J 1 base, leaving 10 bases between the germline ends. Germline CDR1 and CDR2: SGHRS and YFSETQ. The CDR3 sequence is 15 residues long. The CDR3 is CASSLSVSYNSPLHF. CDR3 bases: TGCGCCAGCAGTTTGAGCGTTTCCTATAATTCACCCCTCCACTTT.

This clonotype has more than one count but fewer than ten. This chain uses TRBV7-2 with TRBJ2-5, with D possibly TRBD1 on 6 matching bases. Germline assignment: CDR1 SGHTA and CDR2 FQGNSA. Trimming removed 1 base at V and 0 bases at J, with 15 bases between. The CDR3 loop spans 17 amino acids. The CDR3 region has the DNA TGTGCCAGCAGCTTAGTCGGGACACTTGGGGACCAAGAGACCCAGTACTTC. Translation: CASSLVGTLGDQETQYF. Using reference TRBV7-2 and TRBJ2-5 for the parts outside the CDR3, the full variable domain is GAGVSQSPSNKVTEKGKDVELRCDPISGHTALYWYRQSLGQGLEFLIYFQGNSAPDKSGLPSDRFSAERTGGSVSTLTIQRTQQEDSAVYLCASSLVGTLGDQETQYFGPGTRLLVL.

This clonotype was seen more than once but under ten times. The chain carries TRBV18 and TRBJ2-5; TRBD1 is a possible D gene (5 bases). The J call is doubtful: the DNA matches TRBJ2-1 better. In germline, CDR1 is KGHSH, CDR2 LQKENI. There are 13 residues in the CDR3. CDR3 loop: CASSPPTANEQFF. CDR3 in DNA: TGTGCCAGCTCACCACCGACAGCCAATGAGCAGTTCTTC.

This clonotype was found a few times. The rearrangement uses TRBV4-2 and TRBJ2-5; D might be TRBD2 (5 bases). Germline V CDR1 and CDR2: LGHNA, YNFKEQ. This CDR3 is 14 amino acids long. V lost 1 base, J lost 9 bases, and 15 bases lay in between. The CDR3 reads CASSQGSLAPSQYF. The CDR3 nucleotides read TGTGCCAGCAGCCAAGGTTCCCTAGCTCCGTCCCAGTACTTC.

The chain joins TRBV3-1 to TRBJ2-1; 10 bases line up with TRBD1. This CDR3 is built from 15 residues. V trimming: 4 bases; J trimming: 8 bases; junction bases outside the gene matches: 8. CDR1 is LGHDT, CDR2 YNNKEL, per germline (reference sequence). CDR3 in amino acids: CASSPRTGGIHEQFF. DNA for the CDR3: TGTGCCAGCAGCCCAAGGACAGGGGGGATTCATGAGCAGTTCTTC.

This clonotype was found a few times. The chain couples TRBV7-9 to TRBJ2-7, with D hard to call. The CDR3 consists of 12 residues. Trimming left V 6 bases short and J 4 bases short, with 10 bases between. In germline, CDR1 is SEHNR, CDR2 FQNEAQ (reference sequence). The CDR3 loop reads CASSKDKYEQYV. The CDR3 DNA sequence: TGTGCCAGCAGTAAAGACAAATACGAGCAGTACGTC.

In this sample, this clonotype turned up many times. The V gene is TRBV7-2, the J gene TRBJ2-2; perhaps TRBD2 as D (5 bases). Germline CDR1 reads SGHTA; CDR2 reads FQGNSA. This CDR3 has 14 amino acids. Between the trimmed V and J ends, which lost 1 base and 2 bases, there was a span of 5 bases. The CDR3 DNA is TGTGCCAGCAGCTTAGGACTAAACACCGGGGAGCTGTTTTTT. Translating it yields CASSLGLNTGELFF.

This sequence joins TRBV7-2 and TRBJ2-1; 10 bases are shared with TRBD2. CDR1 is SGHTA and CDR2 is FQGNSA in the germline V gene. Unmatched junction bases numbered 8, after V lost 4 bases and J lost 8 bases. This CDR3 is built from 15 residues. CDR3 nucleotides: TGTGCCAGCAGCTCACCGGGACTAGCGATTTATGAGCAGTTCTTC. The encoded protein is CASSSPGLAIYEQFF.

The genes are TRBV12-3 or TRBV12-4 and TRBJ1-2; D may be TRBD1 (6 bases). V was pared by 0 bases and J by 7 bases, with 15 bases between. The CDR3 runs 15 residues. The CDR3: CASSLAGQGNPGYTF. The CDR3 nucleotides read TGTGCCAGCAGTTTAGCGGGGCAGGGGAACCCTGGCTACACCTTC.

This clonotype was seen a handful of times. The J gene is TRBJ2-4, the V gene TRBV5-1; D tentatively reads TRBD1 or TRBD2 (5 bases each). The length of the CDR3 is 15 residues. Trimming removed 4 bases at V and 2 bases at J, with 13 bases between. In germline, CDR1 is SGHRS, CDR2 YFSETQ. CDR3 sequence (DNA): TGCGCCAGCAGCCTAGGGGACGGGTCCAAAAACATTCAGTACTTC. It codes for CASSLGDGSKNIQYF.

This clonotype has just a few counts. The V and J genes are TRBV6-5 and TRBJ1-4, with TRBD1 as a possible D gene (5 bases). This CDR3 has 15 residues. V was cut by 5 bases and J by 5 bases, with 15 bases left in between. CDR1 MNHEY and CDR2 SVGAGI come from the germline V gene. CDR3 DNA sequence: TGTGCCAGCAGTAAAAGGGACCGACAAAATGAAAAACTGTTTTTT. It yields the protein CASSKRDRQNEKLFF.

This chain joins TRBV12-3 or TRBV12-4 and TRBJ1-4; D might be TRBD1 (5 bases). The CDR3 extends over 15 amino acids. Trimming pared 5 bases from V and 4 bases from J, leaving 14 bases between. CDR3 in amino acids: CASSLRGVSNEKLFF. CDR3 DNA sequence: TGTGCCAGCAGTCTGAGGGGTGTTAGTAATGAAAAACTGTTTTTT.

This clonotype has a handful of counts. The chain combines TRBV6-6 with TRBJ1-1; D ambiguous. The germline V and J ends were trimmed by 1 base and 10 bases, with 10 bases remaining between them. CDR1 and CDR2 (germline): MNHNY, SVGAGI (reference sequence). This CDR3 is built from 12 residues. CDR3 loop: CASSYFGMGAFF. The CDR3 DNA follows: TGTGCCAGCAGTTACTTCGGTATGGGAGCTTTCTTT.

The rearrangement links TRBV25-1 to TRBJ1-3; the D gene is possibly TRBD1 (5 bases). With 3 bases removed from V and 2 bases from J, the gap between germline ends came to 8 bases. Germline-derived CDR1 and CDR2 are MGHDK and SYGVNS. This CDR3 spans 14 amino acids. The CDR3 is CASSEAGTGNTIYF. The CDR3 DNA reads TGTGCCAGCAGTGAGGCAGGGACTGGAAACACCATATATTTT. Drawing the rest from reference TRBV25-1 and TRBJ1-3, the complete variable domain is EADIYQTPRYLVIGTGKKITLECSQTMGHDKMYWYQQDPGMELHLIHYSYGVNSTEKGDLSSESTVSRIRTEHFPLTLESARPSHTSQYLCASSEAGTGNTIYFGEGSWLTVV.

This sequence joins TRBV21-1 and TRBJ2-7; TRBD1, the table's D call, lacks a check against the DNA. TRBV21-1 is deemed a pseudogene. There are 14 residues in the CDR3. CDR3 sequence reads: CASSKVGQGFEQYV. CDR3 DNA: TGTGCCAGCAGCAAAGTGGGACAGGGATTCGAGCAGTACGTC.

V and J are TRBV28 and TRBJ2-1, with 9 bases that match TRBD2. CDR3 size: 14 residues. Germline lookup yields CDR1 MDHEN and CDR2 SYDVKM. V lost 3 bases to trimming and J lost 15 bases; unmatched junction nucleotides: 12. Here the CDR3 reads CASSLSAGGRYPFF. Here the CDR3 DNA reads TGTGCCAGCAGTTTGTCCGCGGGAGGGCGGTATCCGTTCTTC.

The chain couples TRBV7-2 to TRBJ1-2; D ambiguous. CDR3 length: 11 residues. Germline loops: CDR1 SGHTA, CDR2 FQGNSA. The V and J ends lost 4 bases and 10 bases respectively, with 10 bases between them. In DNA form, the CDR3 reads TGTGCCAGCAGCTCCCTGGACCTCTACACCTTC. Translated, it gives CASSSLDLYTF.